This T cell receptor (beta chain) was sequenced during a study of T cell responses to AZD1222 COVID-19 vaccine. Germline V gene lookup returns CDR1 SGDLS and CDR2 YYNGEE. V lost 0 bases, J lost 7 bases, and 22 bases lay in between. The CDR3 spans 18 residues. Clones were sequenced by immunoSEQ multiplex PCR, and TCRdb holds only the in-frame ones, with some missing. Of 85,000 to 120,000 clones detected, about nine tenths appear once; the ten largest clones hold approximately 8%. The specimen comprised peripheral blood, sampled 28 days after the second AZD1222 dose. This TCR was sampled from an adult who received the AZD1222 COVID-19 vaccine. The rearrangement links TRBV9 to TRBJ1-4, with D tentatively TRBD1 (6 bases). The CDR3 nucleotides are TGTGCCAGCAGCGTAGGGGGGCAGGGCCGTGGGTTTGCTGAAAAACTGTTTTTT. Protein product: CASSVGGQGRGFAEKLFF.